A single sample gave rise to the 17 T cell receptor beta chains below, sequenced in a study of blood T cell repertoires in COVID-19. Generated by immunoSEQ multiplex PCR, the TCRdb table keeps only in-frame clones and is missing some. This sample has 350,000 or so clones, with roughly 87% found just once. The sample comprised PBMCs or T cells enriched from blood (not recorded which). The receptors originated from a woman aged 30 to 39 who had recovered from COVID-19.

The chain combines TRBV7-2 with TRBJ1-2; 8 nucleotides agree with TRBD1. V dropped 5 bases and J dropped 7; count of bases not matched to a gene: 6. This CDR3 is 13 amino acids long. Germline CDR1 SGHTA, CDR2 FQGNSA. The CDR3 protein is CASSVDREGGYTF. Here the CDR3 DNA reads TGTGCCAGCAGCGTGGACAGGGAAGGTGGCTACACCTTC.

V usage is TRBV2 and J usage is TRBJ1-1; D is perhaps TRBD1 (6 bases). The CDR3 runs to 14 residues. The germline V gene encodes CDR1 SNHLY and CDR2 FYNNEI. Trimming cost V 10 bases and J 1 base, with 16 bases left between them. CDR3 sequence reads: CATKWDIQNTEAFF. The CDR3 region has the DNA TGTGCCACCAAATGGGACATTCAGAACACTGAAGCTTTCTTT. The full variable domain, completed using reference TRBV2 and TRBJ1-1, is EPEVTQTPSHQVTQMGQEVILRCVPISNHLYFYWYRQILGQKVEFLVSFYNNEISEKSEIFDDQFSVERPDGSNFTLKIRSTKLEDSAMYFCATKWDIQNTEAFFGQGTRLTVV.

V and J are TRBV5-1 and TRBJ1-6, with D possibly matching TRBD1 (5 bases). The CDR3 is 16 amino acids. Trimming shortened V by 0 bases and J by 2 bases, and 9 bases separated the two germline ends. CDR1 is SGHRS, CDR2 YFSETQ, per germline. DNA of the CDR3: TGCGCCAGCAGCTTGGCAGGGCCAACCTATAATTCACCCCTCCACTTT. Its protein is CASSLAGPTYNSPLHF.

The V gene is TRBV6-2 or TRBV6-3, the J gene TRBJ2-3; 9 bases match TRBD2. The germline V gene has CDR1 MNHEY and CDR2 SVGEGT. The CDR3 extends over 16 amino acids. After removal of 3 bases from V and 2 bases from J, the junction contained 6 bases not matched to a gene. CDR3: CASSYSTSGITDTQYF. For the CDR3, the DNA is TGTGCCAGCAGTTATTCGACTAGCGGAATCACAGATACGCAGTATTTT.

This chain connects TRBV2 to TRBJ1-2; 8 bases align to TRBD1. V shed 6 bases, J shed 5 bases, and the junction held 8 bases outside the gene matches. CDR1 is SNHLY, CDR2 FYNNEI, per germline. This CDR3 has 14 amino acids. The CDR3 protein is CASSERTGQYGYTF. The CDR3 region has the DNA TGTGCCAGCAGCGAAAGGACAGGGCAATATGGCTACACCTTC. Full variable domain (remainder filled in from reference TRBV2 and TRBJ1-2): EPEVTQTPSHQVTQMGQEVILRCVPISNHLYFYWYRQILGQKVEFLVSFYNNEISEKSEIFDDQFSVERPDGSNFTLKIRSTKLEDSAMYFCASSERTGQYGYTFGSGTRLTVV.

This chain connects TRBV15 to TRBJ1-4; perhaps TRBD1 as D (5 bases). CDR3 length: 16 residues. The ends were cut back, 2 bases at V and 6 bases at J, with 16 bases in the middle. CDR1 is LNHNV, CDR2 YYDKDF, per germline (reference sequence). The CDR3 region is CATSRHTGLGDEKLFF. For the CDR3, the DNA is TGTGCCACCAGCAGACACACCGGATTAGGGGATGAAAAACTGTTTTTT.

The rearrangement links TRBV6-1 to TRBJ1-5; D gene uncertain. V was pared by 3 bases and J by 1 base, with 13 bases between. The CDR3 loop spans 16 amino acids. CDR1 MNHNS and CDR2 SASEGT come from the germline V gene. For the CDR3, the DNA is TGTGCCAGCAGTGACTGGAGGATTGGCAGCAATCAGCCCCAGCATTTT. It is translated as CASSDWRIGSNQPQHF.

As regards this clone: At the DNA level, this CDR3 is encoded by other sequences in the same sample as well. The V and J genes are TRBV2 and TRBJ1-1; D remains ambiguous. V lost 6 bases to trimming and J lost 3 bases, with 5 bases between them. The CDR3 covers 11 residues. CDR1 and CDR2 from the germline V gene are SNHLY and FYNNEI. This CDR3 reads CASREYTEAFF. CDR3 nucleotide sequence: TGTGCCAGCAGGGAGTACACTGAAGCTTTCTTT.

The V gene is TRBV3-1 (or the pseudogene TRBV3-2), the J gene TRBJ1-2; D may be TRBD1 (5 bases). From germline, CDR1 is LGHDT and CDR2 YNNKEL (reference sequence). Trimming took off 5 bases at V and 8 bases at J, with 18 bases between the two ends. This CDR3 is built from 14 residues. The CDR3 reads CASSTMGQGTGYTF. CDR3 nucleotide sequence: TGTGCCAGCAGCACCATGGGGCAGGGTACCGGCTACACCTTC.

The chain recombines TRBV9 with TRBJ1-2; no definite D call. The CDR3 runs 13 residues. The V gene lost 3 bases and the J gene lost 5 bases, with 11 bases spanning the gap. Germline V lookup: CDR1 SGDLS, CDR2 YYNGEE. CDR3 in amino acids: CASSAGKDYGYTF. The CDR3 bases are TGTGCCAGCAGCGCCGGGAAGGATTATGGCTACACCTTC.

The rearrangement joins TRBV19 to TRBJ1-5, with TRBD1 as a possible D gene (6 bases). Trimming removed 2 bases at V and 0 bases at J, with 14 bases between. The germline V gene encodes CDR1 LNHDA and CDR2 SQIVND (reference sequence). The CDR3 spans 17 residues. For the CDR3, the DNA is TGTGCCAGTAGTATATTTATTTCAGGGGTTAGCAATCAGCCCCAGCATTTT. This encodes CASSIFISGVSNQPQHF.

The chain links TRBV5-1 to TRBJ1-2; 7 bases are shared with TRBD1. The CDR3 has 13 residues. Looked up from germline, CDR1 is SGHRS and CDR2 is YFSETQ. J was trimmed by 9 bases and V by 2 bases; bases with no gene match: 7. CDR3 region: CASSFDRASSYTF. DNA for the CDR3: TGCGCCAGCAGCTTCGACAGGGCGTCTAGCTACACCTTC.

The J gene is TRBJ1-6, the V gene TRBV28; 7 positions match TRBD1. Germline CDR1 is MDHEN and CDR2 is SYDVKM. The length of the CDR3 is 15 residues. The V segment lost 3 bases and the J segment 9 bases; nucleotides outside the gene matches: 8. The CDR3 sequence is CASSFTRQGRSPLHF. DNA of the CDR3: TGTGCCAGCAGTTTCACCCGACAGGGACGTTCACCCCTCCACTTT.

The rearrangement uses TRBV5-4 and TRBJ2-1; D unclear. The CDR3 contains 15 residues. V was pared by 1 base and J by 0 bases, with 8 bases between. Germline lookup yields CDR1 SGHNT and CDR2 YYREEE (reference sequence). The CDR3 loop is CASSLKPSSYNEQFF. CDR3 bases: TGTGCCAGCAGCTTGAAGCCGAGCTCCTACAATGAGCAGTTCTTC.

This chain links TRBV5-1 with TRBJ1-1, with D tentatively TRBD1 (5 bases). V gave up 4 bases and J gave up 4 bases, with 20 bases separating them. Germline values: CDR1 SGHRS, CDR2 YFSETQ. The CDR3 consists of 16 residues. The CDR3 here is CASSPGGTSRGTEAFF. The CDR3 bases are TGCGCCAGCAGCCCGGGCGGGACTTCCCGGGGCACTGAAGCTTTCTTT.

The chain joins TRBV4-2 to TRBJ1-2; the D gene is possibly TRBD1 (6 bases). Trimming took 1 base from V and 8 from J, leaving 20 bases between them. Per germline, CDR1 LGHNA and CDR2 YNFKEQ. This CDR3 has 16 residues. CDR3 loop: CASSQGRARGERGYTF. The CDR3 DNA reads as TGTGCCAGCAGCCAAGGGCGTGCCAGGGGAGAGAGGGGCTACACCTTC.

The chain couples TRBV5-1 to TRBJ2-5, with D possibly TRBD2 on 5 matching bases. CDR3 length: 13 amino acids. CDR1 is SGHRS and CDR2 is YFSETQ in the germline V gene. V lost 4 bases and J 5 bases, leaving 12 bases between the germline ends. DNA for the CDR3: TGCGCCAGCAGCACATCAGTAGCGGAGACCCAGTACTTC. Translation: CASSTSVAETQYF.